The 30 T cell receptor beta chains presented below share a single source sample, sequenced in a study of T cell responses to AZD1222 COVID-19 vaccine. The method was immunoSEQ multiplex PCR; TCRdb's version includes in-frame clones alone and lacks a portion of them. Here the sample spans roughly 110,000 clones, 75% to 95% being singletons. The specimen comprised peripheral blood, sampled 28 days after the second AZD1222 dose. The source of these receptors is an adult who received the AZD1222 COVID-19 vaccine.

The rearrangement uses TRBV5-1 and TRBJ1-2; D uncertain. Germline-derived CDR1 and CDR2 are SGHRS and YFSETQ. The CDR3 covers 13 residues. With 0 bases removed from V and 4 bases from J, the gap between germline ends came to 7 bases. CDR3 DNA sequence: TGCGCCAGCAGCTTGGATTGGAGCTATGGCTACACCTTC. This encodes CASSLDWSYGYTF.

The chain joins TRBV2 to TRBJ2-1; possibly TRBD1 for D (6 bases). The V and J ends lost 7 bases and 12 bases respectively, with 19 bases between them. Per germline, CDR1 SNHLY and CDR2 FYNNEI. The length of the CDR3 is 13 residues. In nucleotides, the CDR3 is TGTGCCAGCACTCCGACCGGGACACGAGCGCAGTTCTTC. Translating gives CASTPTGTRAQFF.

The rearrangement joins TRBV4-2 to TRBJ1-6, with 8 bases identical to TRBD1. The CDR3 runs 15 residues. V lost 4 bases to trimming and J lost 6 bases; unmatched junction nucleotides: 5. Germline CDR1 and CDR2: LGHNA and YNFKEQ. The CDR3 loop reads CASSRPDRVNSPLHF. DNA for the CDR3: TGTGCCAGCAGCCGACCGGACAGGGTTAATTCACCCCTCCACTTT.

J is TRBJ1-2 and V is TRBV5-1, with D tentatively TRBD1 (6 bases). The V gene lost 4 bases and the J gene lost 5 bases, with 12 bases spanning the gap. The length of the CDR3 is 13 residues. The V gene's germline CDR1 is SGHRS and CDR2 YFSETQ. In DNA form, the CDR3 reads TGCGCCAGCAGCACTGGACAGATTTATGGCTACACCTTC. This gives the protein CASSTGQIYGYTF.

The chain links TRBV4-3 to TRBJ2-7; 9 nucleotides match TRBD1. Trimming at V came to 3 bases and at J to 8 bases, leaving 5 bases not matched to a gene. Looked up from germline, CDR1 is LGHNA and CDR2 is YSLEER. The length of the CDR3 is 13 residues. The CDR3 reads CASSQQQGAKQYF. CDR3 DNA: TGCGCCAGCAGCCAGCAACAGGGGGCGAAGCAGTACTTC.

The chain uses TRBV7-9 and TRBJ1-1; D uncertain. Deletions cut 7 bases from V and 11 bases from J, with 20 bases between. This CDR3 comprises 13 residues. Germline values: CDR1 SEHNR, CDR2 FQNEAQ (reference sequence). The DNA of the CDR3 is TGTGCCAGCACCCTAGGTCAGGCAGCGGCCGCTTTCTTT. It is translated as CASTLGQAAAAFF.

The genes are TRBV3-1 (or the pseudogene TRBV3-2) and TRBJ2-1; D perhaps matches TRBD2 (7 bases). Germline CDR1 LGHDT, CDR2 YNNKEL (reference sequence). V gave up 1 base and J gave up 7 bases, with 17 bases separating them. There are 16 residues in the CDR3. The CDR3 DNA follows: TGTGCCAGCAGCCAAGTTGGCGGGGGCCGCTTAAATGAGCAGTTCTTC. Amino acids: CASSQVGGGRLNEQFF.

The gene calls are TRBV5-1 and TRBJ2-5; the D is unclear. Per the germline V gene, CDR1 is SGHRS and CDR2 is YFSETQ. There are 14 residues in the CDR3. Trimming removed 0 bases from V and 5 bases from J, with 11 bases in between. CDR3 sequence reads: CASSLEAMGETQYF. The CDR3, as DNA: TGCGCCAGCAGCTTGGAGGCCATGGGCGAGACCCAGTACTTC.

The chain uses TRBV7-9 and TRBJ2-7; 9 bases map to TRBD1. The germline V gene has CDR1 SEHNR and CDR2 FQNEAQ (reference sequence). The CDR3 has 16 residues. The V and J ends lost 6 bases and 2 bases, in that order; junction bases with no gene match: 11. DNA of the CDR3: TGTGCCAGCAGTTACTATACAGGGGGCATCGCCTACGAGCAGTACTTC. Its translation is CASSYYTGGIAYEQYF.

The chain carries TRBV5-1 and TRBJ1-1; perhaps TRBD1 as D (5 bases). The CDR3 consists of 13 residues. V shed 4 bases and J shed 8 bases, with 15 bases lying between them. CDR1 SGHRS and CDR2 YFSETQ come from the germline V gene. For the CDR3, the DNA is TGCGCCAGCAGCCCGGGGGTGCAGGCCGAAGCTTTCTTT. It is translated as CASSPGVQAEAFF.

The rearrangement links TRBV4-1 to TRBJ2-7, with D perhaps matching TRBD2 (7 bases). From germline, CDR1 is MGHRA and CDR2 YSYEKL. The CDR3 is 13 amino acids. V was trimmed by 0 bases and J by 6 bases, leaving 9 bases between them. The CDR3 bases are TGCGCCAGCAGCCAAGATCGGGGGGCCGAGCAGTACTTC. This encodes CASSQDRGAEQYF.

This sequence joins TRBV6-2 or TRBV6-3 and TRBJ1-3, with a weak D call TRBD1 (6 bases). This CDR3 has 17 amino acids. Germline V gene data show CDR1 as MNHEY and CDR2 as SVGEGT. V was shortened by 5 bases and J by 0 bases, with 17 bases between the two germline ends. The chain's CDR3 is CASSPGQPILSGNTIYF. In DNA, the CDR3 is TGTGCCAGCAGTCCCGGACAGCCTATTCTCTCTGGAAACACCATATATTTT.

The genes are TRBV6-6 and TRBJ1-5; a possible D gene is TRBD1 (5 bases). The CDR3 has 12 amino acids. CDR1 is MNHNY, CDR2 SVGAGI, per germline (reference sequence). V was cut by 0 bases and J by 8 bases, with 5 bases left in between. The CDR3: CASSYSGEPQHF. As DNA, the CDR3 is TGTGCCAGCAGTTACTCGGGGGAGCCCCAGCATTTT.

V is TRBV9 and J is TRBJ2-3; D is uncertain. V was trimmed by 4 bases and J by 3 bases, leaving 3 bases between them. The CDR3 contains 11 residues. The germline gives CDR1 SGDLS, CDR2 YYNGEE. The CDR3 nucleotides read TGTGCCAGCAGCAGTACAGATACGCAGTATTTT. It encodes CASSSTDTQYF.

CDR3 in DNA: TGTGCCAGCAGTTATTTAGGGACAGGGGCTGACCCGGCTTTCTTT. Translation gives CASSYLGTGADPAFF. V and J are TRBV6-2 or TRBV6-3 and TRBJ1-1, with TRBD1 matching 10 bases. V dropped 3 bases and J dropped 11; count of bases not matched to a gene: 12. The germline V gene encodes CDR1 MNHEY and CDR2 SVGEGT. CDR3 size: 15 residues.

The chain combines TRBV18 with TRBJ1-6; 8 positions match TRBD1. The germline V gene has CDR1 KGHSH and CDR2 LQKENI. J gave up 9 bases and V 3 bases, and 7 bases lay outside the gene matches. The CDR3 is 15 residues long. The DNA of the CDR3 is TGTGCCAGCTCACCGCAGGGGGCTTCAGGTTCACCCCTCCACTTT. Amino acid sequence: CASSPQGASGSPLHF. The full variable domain, rest sourced from reference TRBV18 and TRBJ1-6, is NAGVMQNPRHLVRRRGQEARLRCSPMKGHSHVYWYRQLPEEGLKFMVYLQKENIIDESGMPKERFSAEFPKEGPSILRIQQVVRGDSAAYFCASSPQGASGSPLHFGNGTRLTVT.

As regards this clone: The junction departs from the called germline gene at one end, perhaps through a read error. This chain links TRBV20-1 with TRBJ2-7, with a possible D match to TRBD2 (7 bases). The CDR3 is 10 residues long. The germline gives CDR1 DFQATT, CDR2 SNEGSKA (reference sequence). CDR3 nucleotides: TGCAGTGCGGGGGCGGGGGAGCGGTACTTC. Translated, it gives CSAGAGERYF.

The CDR3 sequence: CASSRRGGVAEAFF. The CDR3 DNA reads as TGTGCCAGCAGCCGCAGGGGCGGAGTCGCTGAAGCTTTCTTT. The gene calls are TRBV11-2 and TRBJ1-1; tentative D call: TRBD1 (6 bases). The CDR3 is made up of 14 amino acids. Germline values: CDR1 SGHAT, CDR2 FQNNGV. Trimming took 5 bases from V and 6 from J, leaving 16 bases between them.

The chain couples TRBV20-1 to TRBJ1-2, with TRBD1 matching 7 bases. Losses at the gene ends were 3 bases for V and 4 bases for J; bases not matched to a gene: 5. This CDR3 is 13 amino acids long. Germline V gene data show CDR1 as DFQATT and CDR2 as SNEGSKA (reference sequence). The chain's CDR3 is CSASRQGFYGYTF. In DNA form, the CDR3 reads TGCAGTGCTAGTCGACAGGGATTCTATGGCTACACCTTC.

The rearrangement links TRBV10-3 to TRBJ1-3; the D is unclear. Germline V CDR1 and CDR2: ENHRY, SYGVKD. Trimming took 2 bases from V and 2 from J, leaving 16 bases between them. This CDR3 region has 17 residues. The chain's CDR3 is CAISERSVTLAGNTIYF. The CDR3 DNA is TGTGCCATCAGTGAGCGGTCGGTTACTCTAGCTGGAAACACCATATATTTT.

This chain uses TRBV7-2 with TRBJ1-4; TRBD1 is a possible D gene (5 bases). Germline V gene lookup returns CDR1 SGHTA and CDR2 FQGNSA. CDR3 length equals 14 residues. The V gene lost 4 bases and the J gene lost 6 bases, with 12 bases spanning the gap. The CDR3 DNA reads TGTGCCAGCAGCTCCTCAGGACACGATGAAAAACTGTTTTTT. Its protein product is CASSSSGHDEKLFF. The whole variable domain, filled in from reference TRBV7-2 and TRBJ1-4, reads GAGVSQSPSNKVTEKGKDVELRCDPISGHTALYWYRQSLGQGLEFLIYFQGNSAPDKSGLPSDRFSAERTGGSVSTLTIQRTQQEDSAVYLCASSSSGHDEKLFFGSGTQLSVL.

CDR3: CASSDGGRNIQYF. The CDR3 region has the DNA TGCGCCAGCAGTGACGGGGGTAGAAACATTCAGTACTTC. The chain has TRBV10-1 and TRBJ2-4; D possibly corresponds to TRBD2 (6 bases). CDR3 length: 13 residues. The V end lost 3 bases, the J end lost 6 bases, and 9 bases lay between the germline ends. Germline V gene sequence: CDR1 WNHNN, CDR2 SYGVQD (reference sequence).

This clone was recorded once. The J gene is TRBJ1-4, the V gene TRBV5-6; no firm D call. The CDR3 has 14 residues. V dropped 0 bases and J dropped 7 bases, with 10 bases sitting between them. Germline assignment: CDR1 SGHDT and CDR2 YYEEEE. CDR3 loop: CASSLEVAPEKLFF. For the CDR3, the DNA is TGTGCCAGCAGCTTGGAAGTGGCGCCTGAAAAACTGTTTTTT.

The rearrangement joins TRBV30 to TRBJ2-1, with D possibly matching TRBD1 (5 bases). V lost 3 bases and J 7 bases, leaving 19 bases between the germline ends. The CDR3 loop spans 15 amino acids. Per germline, CDR1 GTSNPN and CDR2 SVGIG (reference sequence). CDR3 region: CAWRQGAFPLNEQFF. The CDR3, as DNA: TGTGCCTGGAGGCAGGGTGCCTTTCCCCTTAATGAGCAGTTCTTC.

The gene calls are TRBV4-1 and TRBJ2-1; no definite D call. The CDR3 has 11 amino acids. Trimming took 4 bases from V and 6 from J, leaving 4 bases between them. Germline CDR1 is MGHRA and CDR2 is YSYEKL. The CDR3 is CASSRGNEQFF. The CDR3 bases are TGCGCCAGCAGCCGAGGCAATGAGCAGTTCTTC.

The chain uses TRBV7-8 and TRBJ1-2, with 7 bases aligning to TRBD1. From germline, CDR1 is SGHVS and CDR2 FQNEAQ. This CDR3 has 13 amino acids. Losses at the gene ends were 5 bases for V and 3 bases for J; bases not matched to a gene: 3. The CDR3, as DNA: TGTGCCAGCAGCCCGGACAGGCACTATGGCTACACCTTC. Protein sequence: CASSPDRHYGYTF.

The CDR3 reads CASSRGMGWNTEAFF. The CDR3 DNA reads TGTGCCAGTAGCCGCGGGATGGGGTGGAACACTGAAGCTTTCTTT. The chain uses TRBV19 and TRBJ1-1; D is undetermined. This CDR3 contains 15 residues. The germline gives CDR1 LNHDA, CDR2 SQIVND (reference sequence). With 6 bases removed from V and 1 base from J, the gap between germline ends came to 15 bases.

The chain employs TRBV6-5 and TRBJ2-1; the D is unclear. The germline V gene has CDR1 MNHEY and CDR2 SVGAGI. The CDR3 sequence is 11 residues long. V was clipped by 5 bases and J by 6 bases, with 5 bases between them. CDR3 bases: TGTGCCAGCAGTACGACCAATGAGCAGTTCTTC. Its protein product is CASSTTNEQFF.

This clone has just one count. The chain couples TRBV7-2 to TRBJ2-4; the D is unclear. The CDR3 spans 13 residues. The ends were cut back, 5 bases at V and 5 bases at J, with 10 bases in the middle. The germline gives CDR1 SGHTA, CDR2 FQGNSA. The CDR3 DNA is TGTGCCAGCAGCACCACTGCCCAAAACATTCAGTACTTC. Protein: CASSTTAQNIQYF.

CDR3 sequence (DNA): TGTGCCAGCTCACCGGGACTCCTACTAGGGGACGAGCAGTACTTC. It encodes CASSPGLLLGDEQYF. The rearrangement links TRBV18 to TRBJ2-7; maybe TRBD2 (6 bases). The CDR3 covers 15 residues. CDR1 is KGHSH, CDR2 LQKENI, per germline. With 3 bases removed from V and 5 bases from J, the gap between germline ends came to 17 bases.